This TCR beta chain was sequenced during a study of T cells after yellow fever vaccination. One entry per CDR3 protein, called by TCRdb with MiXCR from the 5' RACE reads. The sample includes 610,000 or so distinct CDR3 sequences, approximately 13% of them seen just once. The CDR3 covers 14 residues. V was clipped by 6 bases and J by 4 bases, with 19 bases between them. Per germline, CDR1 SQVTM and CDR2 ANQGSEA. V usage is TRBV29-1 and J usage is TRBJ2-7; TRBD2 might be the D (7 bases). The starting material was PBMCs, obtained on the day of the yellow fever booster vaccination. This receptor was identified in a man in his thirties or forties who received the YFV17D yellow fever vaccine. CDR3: CSVGGASGRYEQYF. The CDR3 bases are TGCAGCGTGGGGGGGGCTAGCGGAAGATACGAGCAGTACTTC.